This TCR beta chain appears in the sequencing data of a study of OX40 agonist ivuxolimab in advanced cancers. Study in general: Every patient in dose escalation had hepatocellular carcinoma, melanoma, renal cell or head and neck cancer. Mean age around 60 years, range roughly 23 to 79; 82.7% male. Study-wide results and limits: Circulating CD4+ and CD8+ T cells showed clonal expansion by week 6 at 0.1 to 3.0 mg/kg.

Clones were sequenced by immunoSEQ multiplex PCR, and TCRdb holds only the in-frame ones, with some missing. This table holds about 14,000 clones, 80% to 95% found once. With 1 base removed from V and 0 bases from J, the gap between germline ends came to 6 bases. The CDR3 runs to 13 residues. Germline lookup yields CDR1 GTSNPN and CDR2 SVGIG (reference sequence). Concerning this clone: Its matching antigen is unknown.

J is TRBJ1-1 and V is TRBV30; no clear D. Sequencing used CD4+ or CD8+ T cells sorted from blood, obtained in a trial of the OX40 agonist ivuxolimab. The TCR was taken from an adult with an advanced solid tumor such as melanoma, head and neck, liver or kidney cancer. CDR3 amino acids: CAWSDGLNTEAFF. The CDR3 region has the DNA TGTGCCTGGAGTGACGGATTGAACACTGAAGCTTTCTTT.